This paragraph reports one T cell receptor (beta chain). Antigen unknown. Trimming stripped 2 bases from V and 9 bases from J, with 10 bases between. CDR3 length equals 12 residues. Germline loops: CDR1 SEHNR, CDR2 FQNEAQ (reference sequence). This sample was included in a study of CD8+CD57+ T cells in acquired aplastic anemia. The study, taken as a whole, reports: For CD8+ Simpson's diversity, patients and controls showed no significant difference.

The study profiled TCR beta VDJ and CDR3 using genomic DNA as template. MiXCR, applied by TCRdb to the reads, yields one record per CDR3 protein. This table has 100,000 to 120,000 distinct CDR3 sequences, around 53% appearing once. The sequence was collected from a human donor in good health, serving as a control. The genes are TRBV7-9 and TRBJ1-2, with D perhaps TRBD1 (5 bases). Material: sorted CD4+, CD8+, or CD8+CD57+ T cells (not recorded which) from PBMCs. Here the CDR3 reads CASSLSGARYTF. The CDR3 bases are TGTGCCAGCAGCTTAAGCGGGGCGCGCTACACCTTC.